Described below is a single TCR beta chain sequence and its context. Its antigen is not known. Each TRB cDNA library was prepared by 5' RACE (with UMI labels). After re-calling the 5' RACE reads, TCRdb lists one entry per CDR3 protein, DNA absent. Seen in this sample are about 98,000 distinct CDR3 sequences; the ten most common clones hold around 0.82%. These data belong to a study of CXCR3-negative and CXCR3-positive naive CD8 T cells. General study results and limits: CXCR3-positive naive cells had more hydrophobic TRB CDR3s than CXCR3-negative naive cells. TRB CDR3 properties indicated TCR strength, while surface CD5 was similar across naive subsets. With respect to TRBV-TRBJ usage, naive CXCR3-negative and CXCR3-positive cells were similar; memory differed.

All CD8+ T cell subsets were sorted in triplicate at fewer than 350,000 cells each. The naive CD8+ gate required CD45RO-CCR7+CD27+CD95- phenotype. The TCR sequence derives from a human donor in good health. Some clones in this sample may be carry-over from other donors' samples. Input material: naive CXCR3+ CD8+ T cells from blood. Subset here: CD45RO-CCR7+CD27+CD95- naive CD8+ T cells expressing CXCR3 (TNR3+).

The CDR3 region is CASSDGGRAKNIQYF. The chain recombines TRBV5-4 with TRBJ2-4. Germline loops: CDR1 SGHNT, CDR2 YYREEE (reference sequence). CDR3 size: 15 residues. The full variable domain, completed using reference TRBV5-4 and TRBJ2-4, is ETGVTQSPTHLIKTRGQQVTLRCSSQSGHNTVSWYQQALGQGPQFIFQYYREEENGRGNFPPRFSGLQFPNYSSELNVNALELDDSALYLCASSDGGRAKNIQYFGAGTRLSVL.